The clone carrying this T cell receptor beta chain was counted at least ten times. Its cognate antigen is unknown. The record originates from a study of breast tumors, draining lymph nodes, adjacent tissues. Study-wide points: The lymph node origin of tumor T cells was framed as consistent with a hypothesis, not demonstrated. Tumors had less TCR diversity than lymph nodes, more than nontumor tissue. Data fit most tumor T cells coming from lymph node, expanding in tumor. Luminal-like breast cancer showed significantly greater tumor-nontumor repertoire similarity than basal-like breast cancer did.

The lymph nodes were axillary draining lymph nodes from breast cancer patients. V was pared by 3 bases and J by 7 bases, with 20 bases between. CDR1 and CDR2 from the germline V gene are SGDLS and YYNGEE. CDR3 size: 15 residues. MiXCR was run by TCRdb on the multiplex PCR reads, yielding one entry per CDR3 protein. The top ten clones hold around 2.5% of a sample with about 80,000 distinct CDR3 sequences, roughly 19% of them seen once. The TCR originated in a female donor with breast cancer. Some clones in this sample may be carry-over from other donors' samples. Sequenced: axillary lymph node tissue. The gene calls are TRBV9 and TRBJ2-7, with a weak D call TRBD1 (5 bases). DNA of the CDR3: TGTGCCAGCAGCGCCCAGATGGGGCCACCTGGAGAGCAGTACTTC. It is translated as CASSAQMGPPGEQYF.